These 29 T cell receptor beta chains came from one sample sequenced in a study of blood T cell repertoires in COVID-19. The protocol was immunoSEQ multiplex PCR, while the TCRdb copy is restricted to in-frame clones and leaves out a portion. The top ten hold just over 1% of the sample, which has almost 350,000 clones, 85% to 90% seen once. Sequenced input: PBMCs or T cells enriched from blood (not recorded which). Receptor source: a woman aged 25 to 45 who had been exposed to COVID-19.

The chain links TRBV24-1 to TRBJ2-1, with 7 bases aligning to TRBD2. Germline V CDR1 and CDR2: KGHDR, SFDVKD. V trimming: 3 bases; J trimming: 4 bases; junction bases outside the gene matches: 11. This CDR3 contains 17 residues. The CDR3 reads CATSDPSAGEGYNEQFF. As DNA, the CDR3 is TGTGCCACCAGTGATCCGTCGGCGGGGGAGGGATACAATGAGCAGTTCTTC.

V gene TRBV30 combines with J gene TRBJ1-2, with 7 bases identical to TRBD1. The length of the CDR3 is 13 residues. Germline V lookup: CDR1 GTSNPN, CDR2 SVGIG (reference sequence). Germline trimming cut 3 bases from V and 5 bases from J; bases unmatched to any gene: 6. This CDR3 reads CAWSPGQLYGYTF. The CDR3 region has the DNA TGTGCCTGGAGCCCGGGACAGTTATATGGCTACACCTTC.

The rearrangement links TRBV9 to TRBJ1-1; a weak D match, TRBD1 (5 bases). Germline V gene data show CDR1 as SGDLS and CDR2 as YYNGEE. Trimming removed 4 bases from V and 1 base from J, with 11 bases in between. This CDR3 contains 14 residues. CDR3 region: CASSHNTGNTEAFF. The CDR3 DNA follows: TGTGCCAGCAGCCACAATACAGGGAACACTGAAGCTTTCTTT.

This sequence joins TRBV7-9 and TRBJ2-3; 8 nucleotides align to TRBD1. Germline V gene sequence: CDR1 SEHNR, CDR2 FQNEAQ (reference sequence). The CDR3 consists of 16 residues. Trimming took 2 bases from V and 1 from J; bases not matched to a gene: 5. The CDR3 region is CASSLYRGTGTDTQYF. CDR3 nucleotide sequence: TGTGCCAGCAGCTTATACAGGGGGACGGGCACAGATACGCAGTATTTT.

CDR3 sequence reads: CASSPGPMTEAFF. The DNA for the CDR3 is TGTGCCAGCTCACCAGGGCCTATGACTGAAGCTTTCTTT. The chain couples TRBV18 to TRBJ1-1, with D unclear. The CDR3 extends over 13 amino acids. The germline V gene encodes CDR1 KGHSH and CDR2 LQKENI. V lost 2 bases and J lost 5, with 9 bases in between.

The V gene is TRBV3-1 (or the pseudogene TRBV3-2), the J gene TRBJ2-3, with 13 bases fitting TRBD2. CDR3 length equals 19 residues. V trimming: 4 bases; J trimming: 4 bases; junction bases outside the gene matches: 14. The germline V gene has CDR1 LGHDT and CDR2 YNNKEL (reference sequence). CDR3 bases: TGTGCCAGCAGCCGAAATGGACTAGCGGGAGAGTGGGGAGCAGATACGCAGTATTTT. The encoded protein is CASSRNGLAGEWGADTQYF.

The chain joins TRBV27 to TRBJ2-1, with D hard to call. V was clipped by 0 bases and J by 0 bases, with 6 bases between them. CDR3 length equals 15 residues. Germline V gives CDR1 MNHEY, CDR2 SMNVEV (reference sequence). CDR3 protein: CASSLSVSSYNEQFF. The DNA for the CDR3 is TGTGCCAGCAGTTTATCGGTGAGCTCCTACAATGAGCAGTTCTTC.

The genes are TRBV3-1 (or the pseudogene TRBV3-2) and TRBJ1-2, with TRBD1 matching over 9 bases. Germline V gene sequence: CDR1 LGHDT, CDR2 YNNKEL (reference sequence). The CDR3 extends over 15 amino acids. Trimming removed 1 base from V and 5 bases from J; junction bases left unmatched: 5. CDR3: CASSQAPGQGYGYTF. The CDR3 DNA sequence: TGTGCCAGCAGCCAAGCACCGGGACAGGGTTATGGCTACACCTTC.

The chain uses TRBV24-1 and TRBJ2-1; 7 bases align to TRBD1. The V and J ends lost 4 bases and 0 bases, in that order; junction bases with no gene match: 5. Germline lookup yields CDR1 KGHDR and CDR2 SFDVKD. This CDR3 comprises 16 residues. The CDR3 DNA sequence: TGTGCCACCAGTGAGCACAGACAGGGCTCCTACAATGAGCAGTTCTTC. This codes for CATSEHRQGSYNEQFF.

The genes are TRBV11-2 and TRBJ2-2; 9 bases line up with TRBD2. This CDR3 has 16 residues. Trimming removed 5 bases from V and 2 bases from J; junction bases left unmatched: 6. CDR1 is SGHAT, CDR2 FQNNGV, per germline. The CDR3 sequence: CASSPRLAANTGELFF. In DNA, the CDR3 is TGTGCCAGCAGCCCTAGACTAGCGGCCAACACCGGGGAGCTGTTTTTT.

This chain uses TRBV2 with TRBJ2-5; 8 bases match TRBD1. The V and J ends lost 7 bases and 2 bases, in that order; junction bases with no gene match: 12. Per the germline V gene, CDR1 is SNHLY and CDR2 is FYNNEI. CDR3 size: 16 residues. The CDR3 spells CASIPPGQGLQETQYF. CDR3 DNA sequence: TGTGCCAGCATCCCCCCCGGACAGGGCTTACAAGAGACCCAGTACTTC. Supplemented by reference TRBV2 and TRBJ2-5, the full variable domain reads EPEVTQTPSHQVTQMGQEVILRCVPISNHLYFYWYRQILGQKVEFLVSFYNNEISEKSEIFDDQFSVERPDGSNFTLKIRSTKLEDSAMYFCASIPPGQGLQETQYFGPGTRLLVL.

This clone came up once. The DNA of the CDR3 is TGTGCCAGTAGGCCTCAGGACAATAACTATGGCTACACCTTC. It yields the protein CASRPQDNNYGYTF. The J gene is TRBJ1-2, the V gene TRBV19; TRBD1 might be the D (5 bases). V was pared by 6 bases and J by 1 base, with 12 bases between. CDR3 length equals 14 residues. In germline, CDR1 is LNHDA, CDR2 SQIVND (reference sequence).

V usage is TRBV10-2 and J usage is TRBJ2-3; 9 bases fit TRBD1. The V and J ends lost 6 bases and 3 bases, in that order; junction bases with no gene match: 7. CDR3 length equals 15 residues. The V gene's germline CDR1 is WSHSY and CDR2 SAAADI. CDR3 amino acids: CASSPRQGGTDTQYF. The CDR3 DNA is TGCGCCAGCAGCCCCCGACAGGGGGGGACAGATACGCAGTATTTT.

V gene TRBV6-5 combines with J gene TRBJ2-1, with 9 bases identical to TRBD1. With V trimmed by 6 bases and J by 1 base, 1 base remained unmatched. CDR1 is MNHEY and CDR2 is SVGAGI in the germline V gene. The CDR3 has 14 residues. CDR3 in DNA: TGTGCCAGCAGGACAGGGGGATCCTACAATGAGCAGTTCTTC. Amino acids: CASRTGGSYNEQFF.

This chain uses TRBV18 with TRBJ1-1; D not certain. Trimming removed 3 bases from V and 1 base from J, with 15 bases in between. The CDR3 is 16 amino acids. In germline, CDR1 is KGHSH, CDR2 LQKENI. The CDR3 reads CASSPGMSTRNTEAFF. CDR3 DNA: TGTGCCAGCTCACCCGGGATGTCGACCCGGAACACTGAAGCTTTCTTT.

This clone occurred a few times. The CDR3 nucleotides read TGTGCCAGCAGTGACAGCGGGAGGCCCACAGATACGCAGTATTTT. It yields the protein CASSDSGRPTDTQYF. This chain connects TRBV6-4 to TRBJ2-3; 9 bases fit TRBD2. V dropped 2 bases and J dropped 2; count of bases not matched to a gene: 2. The CDR3 contains 15 residues. Germline assignment: CDR1 MRHNA and CDR2 SNTAGT.

The CDR3 DNA reads as TGCAGCGTTGAACTATACGGACTTGAGCAGTTCTTC. Translated, it gives CSVELYGLEQFF. The chain is built from TRBV29-1 and TRBJ2-1; weak D call: TRBD2 (5 bases). The CDR3 covers 12 residues. The V and J ends lost 2 bases and 9 bases respectively, with 11 bases between them. The germline V gene encodes CDR1 SQVTM and CDR2 ANQGSEA.

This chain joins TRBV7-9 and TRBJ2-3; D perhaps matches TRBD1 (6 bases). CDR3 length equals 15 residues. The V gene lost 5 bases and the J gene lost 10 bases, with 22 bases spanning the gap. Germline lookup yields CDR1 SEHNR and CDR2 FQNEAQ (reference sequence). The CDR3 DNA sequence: TGTGCCAGCAGCCCAGCAACCATGGACAGCCCCCCGCAGTATTTT. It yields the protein CASSPATMDSPPQYF.

CDR3 in amino acids: CASSSRTGGWHGYTF. In nucleotides, the CDR3 is TGTGCCAGCAGCTCCCGGACAGGGGGCTGGCATGGCTACACCTTC. This chain joins TRBV7-2 and TRBJ1-2, with TRBD1 identical over 11 bases. Germline CDR1 and CDR2: SGHTA and FQGNSA. V was clipped by 4 bases and J by 6 bases; unmatched bases: 7. The CDR3 contains 15 residues.

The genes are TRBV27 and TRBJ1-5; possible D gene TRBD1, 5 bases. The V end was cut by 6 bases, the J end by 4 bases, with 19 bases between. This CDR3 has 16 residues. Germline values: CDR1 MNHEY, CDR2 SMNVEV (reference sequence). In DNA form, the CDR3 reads TGTGCCAGCAGAATCCAGGGCCTCCCACCTAATCAGCCCCAGCATTTT. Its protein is CASRIQGLPPNQPQHF.

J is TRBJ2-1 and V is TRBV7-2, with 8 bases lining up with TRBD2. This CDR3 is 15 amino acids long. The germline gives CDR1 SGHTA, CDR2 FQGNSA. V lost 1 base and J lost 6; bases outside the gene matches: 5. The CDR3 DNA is TGTGCCAGCAGCTTAGAAGCGGGAGTTTCCAATGAGCAGTTCTTC. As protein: CASSLEAGVSNEQFF.

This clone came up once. The CDR3 DNA sequence: TGTGCCAGTAGTATAGGTCTAGCATCAGATACGCAGTATTTT. This translates into CASSIGLASDTQYF. V is TRBV19 and J is TRBJ2-3; possible D gene TRBD2, 5 bases. Germline CDR1 is LNHDA and CDR2 is SQIVND (reference sequence). This CDR3 has 14 amino acids. Trimming shortened V by 1 base and J by 4 bases, and 9 bases separated the two germline ends. Full variable domain (rest looked up from reference TRBV19 and TRBJ2-3): DGGITQSPKYLFRKEGQNVTLSCEQNLNHDAMYWYRQDPGQGLRLIYYSQIVNDFQKGDIAEGYSVSREKKESFPLTVTSAQKNPTAFYLCASSIGLASDTQYFGPGTRLTVL.

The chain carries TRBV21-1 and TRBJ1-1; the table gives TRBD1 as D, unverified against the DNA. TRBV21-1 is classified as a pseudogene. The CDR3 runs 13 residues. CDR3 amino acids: CALDRDRDTEAFF. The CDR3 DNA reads TGTGCCCTAGACCGGGACAGGGACACTGAAGCTTTCTTT.

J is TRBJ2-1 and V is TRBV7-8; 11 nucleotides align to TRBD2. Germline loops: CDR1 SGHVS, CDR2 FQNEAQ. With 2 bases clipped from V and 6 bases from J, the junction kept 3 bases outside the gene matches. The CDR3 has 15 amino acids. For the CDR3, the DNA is TGTGCCAGCAGCTTATCTAGCGGGAGGTTCAATGAGCAGTTCTTC. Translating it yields CASSLSSGRFNEQFF.

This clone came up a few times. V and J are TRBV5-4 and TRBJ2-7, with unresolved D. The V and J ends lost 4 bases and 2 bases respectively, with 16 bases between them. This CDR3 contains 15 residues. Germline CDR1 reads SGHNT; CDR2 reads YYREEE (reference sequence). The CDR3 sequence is CASSPSGQATYEQYF. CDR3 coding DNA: TGTGCCAGCAGCCCCTCTGGCCAGGCTACCTACGAGCAGTACTTC. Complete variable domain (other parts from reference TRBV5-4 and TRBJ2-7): ETGVTQSPTHLIKTRGQQVTLRCSSQSGHNTVSWYQQALGQGPQFIFQYYREEENGRGNFPPRFSGLQFPNYSSELNVNALELDDSALYLCASSPSGQATYEQYFGPGTRLTVT.

The CDR3: CASSFVSGIQETQYF. The CDR3 DNA reads as TGTGCCAGCAGTTTTGTATCGGGAATCCAAGAGACCCAGTACTTC. The chain combines TRBV28 with TRBJ2-5, with D perhaps TRBD2 (5 bases). V was pared by 3 bases and J by 1 base, with 12 bases between. This CDR3 spans 15 amino acids. The germline gives CDR1 MDHEN, CDR2 SYDVKM.

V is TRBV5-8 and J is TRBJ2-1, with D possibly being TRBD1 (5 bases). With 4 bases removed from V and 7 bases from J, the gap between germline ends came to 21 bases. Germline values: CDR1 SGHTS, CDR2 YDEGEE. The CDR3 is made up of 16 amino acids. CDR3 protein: CASSQQTANLGNEQFF. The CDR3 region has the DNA TGTGCCAGCAGCCAACAGACAGCAAATTTGGGGAATGAGCAGTTCTTC.

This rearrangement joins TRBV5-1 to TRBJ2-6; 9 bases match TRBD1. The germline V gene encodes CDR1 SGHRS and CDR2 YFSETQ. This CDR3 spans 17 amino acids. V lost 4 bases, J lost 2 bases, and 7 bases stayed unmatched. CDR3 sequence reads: CASSKGQGIPGANVLTF. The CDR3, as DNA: TGCGCCAGCAGCAAAGGACAGGGGATCCCTGGGGCCAACGTCCTGACTTTC. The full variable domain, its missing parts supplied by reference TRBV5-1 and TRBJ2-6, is KAGVTQTPRYLIKTRGQQVTLSCSPISGHRSVSWYQQTPGQGLQFLFEYFSETQRNKGNFPGRFSGRQFSNSRSEMNVSTLELGDSALYLCASSKGQGIPGANVLTFGAGSRLTVL.

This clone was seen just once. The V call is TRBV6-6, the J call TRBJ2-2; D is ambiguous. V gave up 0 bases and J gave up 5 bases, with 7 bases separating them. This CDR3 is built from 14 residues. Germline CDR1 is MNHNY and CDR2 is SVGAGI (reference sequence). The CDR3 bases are TGTGCCAGCAGTTACTCGGCGGAAACCGGGGAGCTGTTTTTT. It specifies CASSYSAETGELFF.